A single sample is the source of the 28 T cell receptor beta chains below, sequenced in a study of post-analysis software for immune sequencing data. Study-level findings and limits: The five TRBV segments detected at higher frequency in patients than in controls included TRBV5-6, TRBV5-1 and TRBV20-1.

The authors incorporated unique molecular identifiers into the TCR beta cDNA libraries. TCRdb passed the PCR reads through MiXCR, listing each CDR3 protein once. The sample yields hundreds of thousands of distinct CDR3 sequences, roughly 40% seen once. These receptors' targets are unknown. Sequenced sample: blood. The receptors derive from a girl aged 10 to 17 with multiple sclerosis.

This clonotype was detected a few times. The V gene is TRBV20-1, the J gene TRBJ2-3; no reliable D call. The CDR3 is 15 residues long. Trimming removed 0 bases at V and 0 bases at J, with 10 bases between. Germline CDR1 is DFQATT and CDR2 is SNEGSKA (reference sequence). The chain's CDR3 is CSARDRYISTDTQYF. Here the CDR3 DNA reads TGCAGTGCTAGAGATCGTTACATTAGCACAGATACGCAGTATTTT.

This chain links TRBV20-1 with TRBJ1-1; weak D call: TRBD1 (5 bases). Per germline, CDR1 DFQATT and CDR2 SNEGSKA (reference sequence). Trimming pared 1 base from V and 0 bases from J, leaving 9 bases between. The CDR3 is 14 amino acids. The CDR3 DNA sequence: TGCAGTGCTAGAGCCCTGACAGTGAACACTGAAGCTTTCTTT. Its protein is CSARALTVNTEAFF.

The chain is built from TRBV3-1 and TRBJ2-4; possibly TRBD2 for D (6 bases). CDR3 size: 13 residues. V lost 6 bases to trimming and J lost 7 bases, with 13 bases between them. Germline V lookup: CDR1 LGHDT, CDR2 YNNKEL (reference sequence). The CDR3 DNA reads as TGTGCCAGCAGGGACGGAGGGACCAACATTCAGTACTTC. Its protein is CASRDGGTNIQYF.

This chain joins TRBV5-1 and TRBJ2-1, with TRBD2 matching 14 bases. The germline V gene has CDR1 SGHRS and CDR2 YFSETQ. Trimming at V came to 0 bases and at J to 7 bases, leaving 9 bases not matched to a gene. The CDR3 is made up of 18 amino acids. As DNA, the CDR3 is TGCGCCAGCAGCTTGGGACTAGCGGGAGGGCCTTCTGCAAATGAGCAGTTCTTC. This gives the protein CASSLGLAGGPSANEQFF.

Details on this clonotype: The junction and the germline gene differ at one end; a read error may be behind it. The CDR3 reads CTSSTRVGGYTF. Here the CDR3 DNA reads TGTACCAGCAGTACCCGAGTGGGGGGCTACACCTTC. The chain joins TRBV12-3 or TRBV12-4 to TRBJ1-2; D is unclear. This CDR3 has 12 amino acids.

The chain carries TRBV11-2 and TRBJ2-7; unclear D gene. Germline V gene data show CDR1 as SGHAT and CDR2 as FQNNGV. The CDR3 is 15 amino acids. The V end lost 0 bases, the J end lost 0 bases, and 9 bases lay between the germline ends. CDR3 nucleotides: TGTGCCAGCAGCTTAGAAAAGCGAATCTCCTACGAGCAGTACTTC. Translating it yields CASSLEKRISYEQYF. The full variable domain, in which reference TRBV11-2 and TRBJ2-7 provide the parts outside the CDR3, is EAGVAQSPRYKIIEKRQSVAFWCNPISGHATLYWYQQILGQGPKLLIQFQNNGVVDDSQLPKDRFSAERLKGVDSTLKIQPAKLEDSAVYLCASSLEKRISYEQYFGPGTRLTVT.

The chain links TRBV7-9 to TRBJ2-3; 7 nucleotides line up with TRBD2. This CDR3 region has 19 residues. The germline gives CDR1 SEHNR, CDR2 FQNEAQ (reference sequence). V dropped 0 bases and J dropped 2; count of bases not matched to a gene: 14. CDR3: CASSLAGYSSGTTTDTQYF. CDR3 nucleotides: TGTGCCAGCAGCTTAGCGGGGTACTCTAGCGGTACAACCACAGATACGCAGTATTTT.

In its sample, this clonotype was seen once. This chain joins TRBV6-2 or TRBV6-3 and TRBJ2-4; either TRBD1 or TRBD2 may fit D (6 bases each). This CDR3 region has 13 residues. V gave up 7 bases and J gave up 13 bases, with 20 bases separating them. Germline V CDR1 and CDR2: MNHEY, SVGEGT. The CDR3 region is CASTPEGDNEQYF. CDR3 DNA sequence: TGTGCCAGCACCCCGGAGGGGGACAATGAGCAGTACTTC.

This clonotype was seen only a few times. This CDR3 reads CAWSVDRTAGGNNEQFF. The CDR3 DNA reads TGTGCCTGGAGTGTAGACCGCACAGCGGGAGGTAACAATGAGCAGTTCTTC. The gene calls are TRBV30 and TRBJ2-1; 9 nucleotides agree with TRBD2. The CDR3 has 17 amino acids. V lost 0 bases, J lost 5 bases, and 11 bases stayed unmatched. CDR1 is GTSNPN, CDR2 SVGIG, per germline (reference sequence).

This sequence joins TRBV4-2 and TRBJ2-3, with 8 positions matching TRBD2. CDR1 is LGHNA, CDR2 YNFKEQ, per germline. Trimming cost V 1 base and J 2 bases; bases outside gene matches: 2. The CDR3 spans 15 residues. This chain's CDR3 is CASSQAGGPTDTQYF. The CDR3 DNA reads as TGTGCCAGCAGCCAAGCGGGAGGGCCCACAGATACGCAGTATTTT.

This clonotype was seen a few times. V usage is TRBV29-1 and J usage is TRBJ1-1, with D perhaps TRBD1 (6 bases). Germline lookup yields CDR1 SQVTM and CDR2 ANQGSEA. The CDR3 totals 12 residues. The ends were cut back, 6 bases at V and 11 bases at J, with 19 bases in the middle. The CDR3 DNA reads as TGCAGCGTCCTAATCCCGGACAGAAGGGCTTTCTTT. The encoded protein is CSVLIPDRRAFF.

This clonotype was picked up a small number of times. This chain joins TRBV29-1 and TRBJ2-7; weak D call: TRBD2 (5 bases). CDR3 length: 13 residues. Looked up from germline, CDR1 is SQVTM and CDR2 is ANQGSEA. V was shortened by 4 bases and J by 3 bases, with 13 bases between the two germline ends. CDR3 region: CSVAPGLNYEQYF. Here the CDR3 DNA reads TGCAGCGTTGCACCAGGACTGAACTACGAGCAGTACTTC.

This clonotype was detected a few times. The chain employs TRBV20-1 and TRBJ2-1, with TRBD2 identical over 11 bases. Germline V gives CDR1 DFQATT, CDR2 SNEGSKA (reference sequence). The trim removed 0 bases at V and 12 bases at J, leaving 10 bases unmatched. The CDR3 has 15 amino acids. CDR3 residues: CSARETSGTVVGQFF. As DNA, the CDR3 is TGCAGTGCTAGAGAGACTAGCGGGACCGTCGTTGGGCAGTTCTTC.

The gene calls are TRBV12-3 or TRBV12-4 and TRBJ2-7; no clear D gene. V was cut by 6 bases and J by 2 bases, with 14 bases left in between. The CDR3 is made up of 14 amino acids. CDR3 amino acids: CASSLRRLPYEQYF. CDR3 sequence (DNA): TGTGCCAGCAGCCTCCGACGCCTCCCCTACGAGCAGTACTTC.

In its sample, this clonotype was seen a few times. V gene TRBV5-1 combines with J gene TRBJ2-5; a weak D match, TRBD1 (7 bases). This CDR3 is built from 14 residues. The V and J ends lost 4 bases and 3 bases respectively, with 13 bases between them. Germline CDR1 reads SGHRS; CDR2 reads YFSETQ. Written as DNA, the CDR3 is TGCGCCAGCAGCGGGGGGACAGAGGAAGAGACCCAGTACTTC. This encodes CASSGGTEEETQYF.

The rearrangement links TRBV5-1 to TRBJ2-5, with 9 bases matching TRBD1. The J call is in doubt because the DNA end fits TRBJ2-7 better. The CDR3 is 15 residues long. CDR1 is SGHRS and CDR2 is YFSETQ in the germline V gene. The CDR3 reads CASSLGTGSFYEQYF. In DNA, the CDR3 is TGCGCCAGCAGCCTCGGGACAGGGTCATTCTACGAGCAGTACTTC.

The chain employs TRBV12-3 or TRBV12-4 and TRBJ2-6; D may match TRBD1 or TRBD2 (5 bases each). Trimming shortened V by 8 bases and J by 1 base, and 9 bases separated the two germline ends. This CDR3 is 14 amino acids long. CDR3 sequence reads: CASRGVSGANVLTF. Written as DNA, the CDR3 is TGTGCCAGCCGAGGGGTTTCTGGGGCCAACGTCCTGACTTTC.

V is TRBV10-3 and J is TRBJ1-1; D is possibly TRBD1 (6 bases). This CDR3 comprises 15 residues. V was pared by 3 bases and J by 3 bases, with 14 bases between. Germline-derived CDR1 and CDR2 are ENHRY and SYGVKD. CDR3 sequence reads: CAISELLEGDTEAFF. The DNA for the CDR3 is TGTGCCATCAGTGAATTATTGGAGGGGGACACTGAAGCTTTCTTT.

The V gene is TRBV5-5, the J gene TRBJ2-4, with D uncertain. The CDR3 is 14 residues long. Trimming cost V 7 bases and J 0 bases, with 11 bases left between them. The germline V gene has CDR1 SGHKS and CDR2 YYEKEE (reference sequence). For the CDR3, the DNA is TGTGCCAGCTTCAACCGACTAGCCAAAAACATTCAGTACTTC. Its translation is CASFNRLAKNIQYF. The full variable domain, rest sourced from reference TRBV5-5 and TRBJ2-4, is DAGVTQSPTHLIKTRGQQVTLRCSPISGHKSVSWYQQVLGQGPQFIFQYYEKEERGRGNFPDRFSARQFPNYSSELNVNALLLGDSALYLCASFNRLAKNIQYFGAGTRLSVL.

This chain links TRBV9 with TRBJ2-1; 8 nucleotides match TRBD1. Germline CDR1 is SGDLS and CDR2 is YYNGEE. The junction had 6 bases not matched to a gene; V was cut back by 3 bases and J by 10 bases. The CDR3 contains 13 residues. Written as DNA, the CDR3 is TGTGCCAGCAGCGGGACCGGACAGGGCGAGCAGTTCTTC. The encoded protein is CASSGTGQGEQFF.

The chain couples TRBV4-2 to TRBJ2-1; possible D gene TRBD2, 5 bases. Germline V lookup: CDR1 LGHNA, CDR2 YNFKEQ. Trimming took 0 bases from V and 5 from J, leaving 17 bases between them. The CDR3 spans 17 residues. The CDR3 loop reads CASSQDNPASRHNEQFF. The CDR3 coding sequence is TGTGCCAGCAGCCAAGACAACCCGGCTAGCAGACACAATGAGCAGTTCTTC.

In this sample, this clonotype turned up a few times. The V call is TRBV27, the J call TRBJ2-7; no firm D call. Germline V gives CDR1 MNHEY, CDR2 SMNVEV (reference sequence). V dropped 5 bases and J dropped 2 bases, with 10 bases sitting between them. There are 13 residues in the CDR3. The CDR3 loop reads CASSPTNTYEQYF. CDR3 in DNA: TGTGCCAGCAGTCCGACAAATACCTACGAGCAGTACTTC.

This clonotype was detected only a few times. The V call is TRBV5-5, the J call TRBJ2-7, with 7 bases that match TRBD2. Losses at the gene ends were 4 bases for V and 5 bases for J; bases not matched to a gene: 9. This CDR3 is built from 14 residues. CDR1 and CDR2 (germline): SGHKS, YYEKEE (reference sequence). The DNA for the CDR3 is TGTGCCAGCAGCATAACCGGGAGGAGTCACGAGCAGTACTTC. Translated: CASSITGRSHEQYF.

The rearrangement links TRBV6-1 to TRBJ2-4, with TRBD2 identical over 13 bases. In germline, CDR1 is MNHNS, CDR2 SASEGT. With 6 bases clipped from V and 8 bases from J, the junction kept 16 bases outside the gene matches. The CDR3 has 18 amino acids. In DNA form, the CDR3 reads TGTGCCAGCAGCCAAAGGGCTACTAGCGGGGGGGCCCGGGACATTCAGTACTTC. Protein: CASSQRATSGGARDIQYF.

The V call is TRBV12-3 or TRBV12-4, the J call TRBJ2-7, with D uncertain. There are 13 residues in the CDR3. V lost 2 bases, J lost 4 bases, and 9 bases lay in between. The CDR3 here is CASSLNGQYEQYF. CDR3 nucleotides: TGTGCCAGCAGTTTAAATGGGCAGTACGAGCAGTACTTC.

This clonotype showed up just a few times. V gene TRBV6-2 or TRBV6-3 combines with J gene TRBJ2-5; 10 nucleotides match TRBD1. V shed 2 bases and J 1 base; nucleotides not matched to a gene: 7. Germline V gives CDR1 MNHEY, CDR2 SVGEGT. The CDR3 runs to 17 residues. The CDR3 DNA follows: TGTGCCAGCAGTTACCGGGGACAGGGGAGGCTCCAAGAGACCCAGTACTTC. This translates into CASSYRGQGRLQETQYF.

The V call is TRBV29-1, the J call TRBJ2-5, with a weak D call TRBD2 (6 bases). The CDR3 spans 13 residues. The V and J ends lost 0 bases and 2 bases respectively, with 7 bases between them. Germline assignment: CDR1 SQVTM and CDR2 ANQGSEA. The CDR3 spells CSVEEGRQETQYF. As DNA, the CDR3 is TGCAGCGTTGAAGAGGGGAGGCAAGAGACCCAGTACTTC.

This sequence joins TRBV20-1 and TRBJ2-1; D is ambiguous. This CDR3 region has 15 residues. Trimming removed 0 bases at V and 6 bases at J, with 15 bases between. The germline CDR1 and CDR2 sequences are DFQATT and SNEGSKA (reference sequence). This CDR3 reads CSARDRNIGANEQFF. CDR3 DNA sequence: TGCAGTGCTAGAGATCGGAACATAGGAGCCAATGAGCAGTTCTTC.